Presented here are 17 T cell receptor beta chains from one specimen sequenced in a study of vaccination and CD4 T cells after COVID-19. TCRdb re-derived calls from the PCR reads in MiXCR, one entry per CDR3 protein. There are 20,000 to 25,000 distinct CDR3 sequences in the sample; less than 75% occur only once, and 0.99% lies in the top ten. Sequences were derived from CD4+ T cells from blood, sampled before SARS-CoV-2 vaccination. Every receptor here comes from a human donor who had recovered from COVID-19.

The chain employs TRBV24-1 and TRBJ2-5; possible D gene TRBD2, 5 bases. The CDR3 is 17 residues long. Trimming cost V 0 bases and J 4 bases, with 17 bases left between them. Germline V CDR1 and CDR2: KGHDR, SFDVKD. The chain's CDR3 is CATSDLLRAVAGETQYF. CDR3 coding DNA: TGTGCCACCAGTGATTTGTTAAGGGCGGTGGCGGGAGAGACCCAGTACTTC.

This sequence joins TRBV11-1 and TRBJ1-3; D call uncertain. The CDR3 totals 12 residues. Germline CDR1 reads SGHAT; CDR2 reads FQDESV (reference sequence). The V and J ends lost 2 bases and 2 bases respectively, with 1 base between them. The CDR3 region has the DNA TGTGCCAGCAGCTTAACTGGAAACACCATATATTTT. Translating gives CASSLTGNTIYF.

On this clonotype itself: One end of the junction does not line up with germline, which may come from a read error. The V and J genes are TRBV20-1 and TRBJ2-2, with unresolved D. This CDR3 region has 15 residues. Germline V gene lookup returns CDR1 DFQATT and CDR2 SNEGSKA (reference sequence). The CDR3 region is CCAREAIANTGELFF. CDR3 in DNA: TGCTGTGCTAGAGAAGCGATAGCGAACACCGGGGAGCTGTTTTTT.

V is TRBV10-3 and J is TRBJ1-1; D may be TRBD1 (6 bases). The V and J ends lost 3 bases and 1 base respectively, with 15 bases between them. The CDR3 runs to 16 residues. Germline V gene data show CDR1 as ENHRY and CDR2 as SYGVKD. The CDR3 nucleotides are TGTGCCATCAGTGAAGGCAGGGGATTACCGAACACTGAAGCTTTCTTT. Protein sequence: CAISEGRGLPNTEAFF.

This chain links TRBV20-1 with TRBJ2-7; D gene unclear. This CDR3 is 15 amino acids long. The germline V and J ends were trimmed by 3 bases and 0 bases, with 15 bases remaining between them. Germline V gene data show CDR1 as DFQATT and CDR2 as SNEGSKA (reference sequence). CDR3 in DNA: TGCAGTGCTAGGTGGGCCGCTGAGCGCTCCTACGAGCAGTACTTC. Protein sequence: CSARWAAERSYEQYF.

V usage is TRBV6-1 and J usage is TRBJ2-4; D gene uncertain. Trimming removed 5 bases at V and 11 bases at J, with 16 bases between. The CDR3 runs to 13 residues. The V gene's germline CDR1 is MNHNS and CDR2 SASEGT. CDR3: CASSPTNGRFQYF. CDR3 sequence (DNA): TGTGCCAGCAGTCCCACTAATGGTCGTTTTCAGTACTTC.

This clonotype came up a few times. The chain uses TRBV27 and TRBJ1-6; D unclear. Trimming shortened V by 5 bases and J by 6 bases, and 8 bases separated the two germline ends. This CDR3 region has 13 residues. Germline CDR1 and CDR2: MNHEY and SMNVEV (reference sequence). In DNA form, the CDR3 reads TGTGCCAGCAGTCCCCGCCCTAATTCACCCCTCCACTTT. Its protein product is CASSPRPNSPLHF.

The chain employs TRBV7-2 and TRBJ1-1; no clear D. V lost 5 bases, J lost 1 base, and 14 bases lay in between. The CDR3 contains 15 residues. The germline V gene has CDR1 SGHTA and CDR2 FQGNSA. CDR3 amino acids: CASSRFGVKNTEAFF. CDR3 coding DNA: TGTGCCAGCAGCCGTTTCGGGGTAAAGAACACTGAAGCTTTCTTT.

The chain employs TRBV27 and TRBJ2-1, with a weak D call TRBD2 (5 bases). Trimming took 2 bases from V and 2 from J, leaving 10 bases between them. The V gene's germline CDR1 is MNHEY and CDR2 SMNVEV (reference sequence). This CDR3 comprises 15 residues. CDR3 sequence: CASSLGAGPYNEQFF. The DNA for the CDR3 is TGTGCCAGCAGTTTAGGTGCGGGCCCCTACAATGAGCAGTTCTTC.

This chain uses TRBV20-1 with TRBJ2-1; D may correspond to TRBD1 or TRBD2 (5 bases each). The CDR3 length is 16 residues. Trimming stripped 5 bases from V and 0 bases from J, with 17 bases between. CDR1 and CDR2 (germline): DFQATT, SNEGSKA (reference sequence). CDR3: CSAPSGRGSSYNEQFF. CDR3 DNA: TGCAGTGCTCCATCGGGGCGTGGGAGCTCCTACAATGAGCAGTTCTTC.

This rearrangement joins TRBV20-1 to TRBJ1-1; D not resolved. Trimming left V 3 bases short and J 0 bases short, with 5 bases between. The germline V gene encodes CDR1 DFQATT and CDR2 SNEGSKA (reference sequence). This CDR3 is 12 amino acids long. Written as DNA, the CDR3 is TGCAGTGCTAGCCAGGTGAACACTGAAGCTTTCTTT. Its protein product is CSASQVNTEAFF.

This chain uses TRBV10-3 with TRBJ1-5; unclear D gene. Germline CDR1 reads ENHRY; CDR2 reads SYGVKD. The CDR3 is 14 amino acids. Trimming shortened V by 6 bases and J by 0 bases, and 9 bases separated the two germline ends. As DNA, the CDR3 is TGTGCCATCAGGGACTTAGATAGCAATCAGCCCCAGCATTTT. This translates into CAIRDLDSNQPQHF.

The genes are TRBV7-7 and TRBJ1-3, with D uncertain. Germline loops: CDR1 SSHAT, CDR2 FNYEAQ (reference sequence). V lost 5 bases, J lost 0 bases, and 17 bases lay in between. CDR3 length equals 17 residues. CDR3 sequence: CASSPSTRGDSGNTIYF. DNA of the CDR3: TGTGCCAGCAGCCCTAGTACTCGGGGTGACTCTGGAAACACCATATATTTT.

This clonotype has only a few counts. The chain carries TRBV28 and TRBJ1-5, with D unresolved. Trimming stripped 6 bases from V and 7 bases from J, with 13 bases between. The CDR3 consists of 13 residues. Germline V CDR1 and CDR2: MDHEN, SYDVKM. The CDR3 loop reads CASSIRDHQPQHF. As DNA, the CDR3 is TGTGCCAGCAGCATCCGGGATCACCAGCCCCAGCATTTT.

The chain combines TRBV11-1 with TRBJ1-1; no clear D gene. CDR1 is SGHAT and CDR2 is FQDESV in the germline V gene (reference sequence). This CDR3 has 13 residues. Trimming left V 5 bases short and J 4 bases short, with 11 bases between. The CDR3 here is CASSIAGSTEAFF. The CDR3 DNA reads as TGTGCCAGCAGCATCGCCGGGTCCACTGAAGCTTTCTTT.

The CDR3 spells CSVGRQTDTQYF. In nucleotides, the CDR3 is TGCAGCGTTGGAAGACAGACAGATACGCAGTATTTT. The chain joins TRBV29-1 to TRBJ2-3; tentative D call: TRBD1 (5 bases). Trimming pared 4 bases from V and 3 bases from J, leaving 8 bases between. The CDR3 runs to 12 residues. Germline V lookup: CDR1 SQVTM, CDR2 ANQGSEA.

This rearrangement joins TRBV7-9 to TRBJ2-7; 10 bases line up with TRBD2. J gave up 4 bases and V 4 bases, and 7 bases lay outside the gene matches. The germline V gene encodes CDR1 SEHNR and CDR2 FQNEAQ (reference sequence). This CDR3 has 15 amino acids. This CDR3 is CASSYSSGSWYEQYF. CDR3 DNA sequence: TGTGCCAGCAGCTACTCTAGCGGGAGTTGGTACGAGCAGTACTTC.